This TCR beta chain was captured in a study of blood T cells in healthy people across ages. CDR3 size: 15 residues. Trimming stripped 0 bases from V and 7 bases from J, with 13 bases between. CDR1 and CDR2 (germline): LGHNA, YSLEER. Study conclusions and caveats: TCR beta diversity per million T cells fell roughly linearly with age.

With a J-beta primer mix and a sample-barcoded 5' primer, a second PCR ran about 6 to 11 cycles. Each cDNA molecule was tagged by a template-switch adaptor that had 12 random nucleotides. MiXCR was run by TCRdb on the 5' RACE reads, yielding one entry per CDR3 protein. The table has around 1,900,000 distinct CDR3 sequences, 35% to 50% seen once. Comment on this clonotype: Its antigen remains unidentified.

In each sample, at least 6.5 million PBMCs were isolated. Sequencing input: blood. This chain connects TRBV4-3 to TRBJ2-1; D is undetermined. The source of this sequence is a human donor in good health. This CDR3 is CASSQEGGAANEQFF. The DNA of the CDR3 is TGCGCCAGCAGCCAAGAGGGCGGAGCCGCGAATGAGCAGTTCTTC.